The 9 T cell receptor beta chains reported below all come from one sample, sequenced in a study of cytomegalovirus exposure and HLA in healthy donors. With 60 Vbeta and 13 Jbeta primers, the PCR was carried out. Repertoires were generated with immunoSEQ multiplex PCR, while TCRdb's copy carries only in-frame clones and drops some. The sample lists about 130,000 clones, roughly three quarters occurring once. What was sequenced was PBMCs. All receptors come from a man younger than 45 in good health and CMV-seronegative.

This chain links TRBV27 with TRBJ1-4, with D unresolved. V shed 3 bases and J shed 8 bases, with 13 bases lying between them. Germline CDR1 is MNHEY and CDR2 is SMNVEV (reference sequence). The CDR3 is 14 amino acids. CDR3 amino acids: CASSFLPMREKLFF. The CDR3 DNA reads TGTGCCAGCAGTTTTCTCCCGATGCGCGAAAAACTGTTTTTT.

The rearrangement links TRBV5-4 to TRBJ2-7, with TRBD2 matching 10 bases. The CDR3 has 15 amino acids. The germline V gene encodes CDR1 SGHNT and CDR2 YYREEE (reference sequence). Unmatched junction bases numbered 6, after V lost 0 bases and J lost 6 bases. CDR3 coding DNA: TGTGCCAGCAGCTTGGAACTAGCGGGGACGGGCGAGCAGTACTTC. It is translated as CASSLELAGTGEQYF. Using reference TRBV5-4 and TRBJ2-7 for the parts outside the CDR3, the full variable domain is ETGVTQSPTHLIKTRGQQVTLRCSSQSGHNTVSWYQQALGQGPQFIFQYYREEENGRGNFPPRFSGLQFPNYSSELNVNALELDDSALYLCASSLELAGTGEQYFGPGTRLTVT.

This clone was counted a single time. This sequence joins TRBV19 and TRBJ1-1, with D possibly matching TRBD1 (5 bases). V was shortened by 4 bases and J by 0 bases, with 6 bases between the two germline ends. The germline gives CDR1 LNHDA, CDR2 SQIVND (reference sequence). CDR3 length equals 13 residues. The CDR3 is CASSTTVNTEAFF. As DNA, the CDR3 is TGTGCCAGTAGTACGACAGTGAACACTGAAGCTTTCTTT.

This clone occurred once. The genes are TRBV5-6 and TRBJ2-7, with D perhaps TRBD1 (6 bases). The ends were cut back, 2 bases at V and 3 bases at J, with 21 bases in the middle. Germline CDR1 and CDR2: SGHDT and YYEEEE. CDR3 length equals 17 residues. CDR3 region: CASSFPRQVPEYYEQYF. For the CDR3, the DNA is TGTGCCAGCAGCTTCCCTAGACAGGTACCGGAGTACTACGAGCAGTACTTC. Complete variable domain (other parts from reference TRBV5-6 and TRBJ2-7): DAGVTQSPTHLIKTRGQQVTLRCSPKSGHDTVSWYQQALGQGPQFIFQYYEEEERQRGNFPDRFSGHQFPNYSSELNVNALLLGDSALYLCASSFPRQVPEYYEQYFGPGTRLTVT.

V and J are TRBV30 and TRBJ2-7, with D tentatively TRBD1 (5 bases). There are 16 residues in the CDR3. V lost 0 bases and J 3 bases, leaving 18 bases between the germline ends. The germline V gene has CDR1 GTSNPN and CDR2 SVGIG (reference sequence). The CDR3 protein is CAWSVSQAALNYEQYF. CDR3 in DNA: TGTGCCTGGAGTGTATCACAGGCCGCTCTTAACTACGAGCAGTACTTC.

The CDR3 spells CASSPDSMNTEAFF. CDR3 bases: TGTGCCAGCTCACCGGACAGCATGAACACTGAAGCTTTCTTT. V usage is TRBV18 and J usage is TRBJ1-1; a weak D match, TRBD1 (6 bases). Trimming removed 3 bases at V and 0 bases at J, with 8 bases between. Germline V CDR1 and CDR2: KGHSH, LQKENI. The CDR3 is made up of 14 amino acids.

The chain carries TRBV9 and TRBJ2-7, with a possible D match to TRBD2 (7 bases). The V end lost 3 bases, the J end lost 2 bases, and 12 bases lay between the germline ends. The V gene's germline CDR1 is SGDLS and CDR2 YYNGEE. The CDR3 covers 14 residues. The CDR3 DNA reads TGTGCCAGCAGCGCCGGGGGGCCTACCTACGAGCAGTACTTC. As protein: CASSAGGPTYEQYF.

J is TRBJ2-3 and V is TRBV4-1; 13 bases line up with TRBD2. CDR3 length: 17 residues. V lost 3 bases, J lost 1 base, and 4 bases stayed unmatched. CDR1 is MGHRA and CDR2 is YSYEKL in the germline V gene. The CDR3 DNA sequence: TGCGCCAGCAGCCAGGGACTAGCGGGATTTGGCACAGATACGCAGTATTTT. Protein product: CASSQGLAGFGTDTQYF.

The chain combines TRBV5-4 with TRBJ2-6, with 9 bases lining up with TRBD1. The J segment lost 0 bases and the V segment lost 3 bases, leaving 4 bases of the junction unmatched. The CDR3 totals 17 residues. CDR1 is SGHNT, CDR2 YYREEE, per germline (reference sequence). CDR3 region: CASSSGQGISGANVLTF. The CDR3 region has the DNA TGTGCCAGCAGCTCGGGACAGGGAATCTCTGGGGCCAACGTCCTGACTTTC.